The rows below give T cell receptor beta chains drawn from one sample of a study of cytotoxic CD8 clonotypes in ibrutinib-treated CLL. Here immunoSEQ multiplex PCR was the method, and the copy in TCRdb shows in-frame clones only, minus some. There are about 140,000 clones in the sample; about 80% occur only once, and approximately 27% lies in the top ten. The sample here was PBMCs, taken after 12 months of ibrutinib treatment. Receptor source: a human donor with chronic lymphocytic leukemia. Both conserved end residues are part of each CDR3. D genes are given only for firm matches. Clone size is given for some rows only: seen once, a few or many times, or a class if the clone is expanded.

NA | TRBJ2-7 | TRBV30 | NA | CAWKFGQSSYEQYF | TGTGCCTGGAAATTCGGGCAGAGCTCCTACGAGCAGTACTTC
NA | TRBJ2-7 | TRBV29-1 | NA | CSALQTSYEQYF | TGCAGCGCCCTACAAACATCCTACGAGCAGTACTTC
NA | TRBJ1-6 | TRBV18 | once | CASSPGTNSPLHF | TGTGCCAGCTCACCAGGGACCAATTCACCCCTCCACTTT
NA | TRBJ2-7 | TRBV6-5 | NA | CASSYPGHDEQYF | TGTGCCAGCAGTTACCCGGGACATGACGAGCAGTACTTC
NA | TRBJ2-5 | TRBV2 | NA | CASKMGDKKTQYF | TGTGCCAGCAAGATGGGGGATAAGAAGACCCAGTACTTC
TRBD1 | TRBJ2-7 | TRBV20-1 | NA | CSARTGVKYF | TGCAGTGCTAGAACAGGGGTAAAGTACTTC
NA | TRBJ2-2 | TRBV7-3 | many | CASSPGLTGELFF | TGTGCCAGCAGCCCAGGCCTGACCGGGGAGCTGTTTTTT
NA | TRBJ2-7 | TRBV5-1 | NA | CASRRDSYEQYF | TGCGCCAGCAGAAGGGACTCCTACGAGCAGTACTTC
NA | TRBJ1-2 | TRBV18 | NA | CASSPQDVGLYGYTF | TGTGCCAGCTCACCACAGGACGTGGGGCTGTATGGCTACACCTTC
NA | TRBJ2-2 | TRBV7-2 | few | CASSLYGELFF | TGTGCCAGCAGCTTATACGGGGAGCTGTTTTTT
NA | TRBJ1-1 | TRBV5-5 | NA | CASSLAPNPGTEAFF | TGTGCCAGCAGCTTGGCCCCAAACCCTGGCACTGAAGCTTTCTTT
NA | TRBJ2-7 | TRBV19 | NA | CASTKYPGEWEQYF | TGTGCCAGTACTAAATACCCCGGGGAGTGGGAGCAGTACTTC
NA | TRBJ2-7 | TRBV28 | NA | CASSDIRWSGYEQYF | TGTGCCAGCAGTGATATTAGGTGGTCGGGGTACGAGCAGTACTTC
NA | TRBJ2-3 | TRBV6-5 | NA | CASSPGLGDTQYF | TGTGCCAGCAGCCCCGGGCTGGGAGATACGCAGTATTTT
NA | TRBJ2-3 | TRBV4-2 | once | CASSQLRLGDTQYF | TGTGCCAGCAGCCAACTAAGACTGGGGGATACGCAGTATTTT
NA | TRBJ2-1 | TRBV19 | NA | CASSNGQSGDEQFF | TGTGCCAGTAGTAACGGACAGTCTGGCGATGAGCAGTTCTTC
NA | TRBJ1-1 | TRBV5-1 | few | CASSSQGLRASTEAFF | TGCGCCAGCAGCTCCCAAGGTCTCAGGGCGAGTACTGAAGCTTTCTTT
TRBD2 | TRBJ2-1 | TRBV4-1 | few | CASSRRTSGNEQFF | TGCGCCAGCAGCCGAAGGACTAGCGGCAATGAGCAGTTCTTC
NA | TRBJ2-7 | TRBV6-4 | NA | CASKTGYLSDEQYF | TGTGCCAGCAAAACAGGGTACCTCTCGGACGAGCAGTACTTC
NA | TRBJ1-5 | TRBV5-6 | few | CASSQGYSNQPQHF | TGTGCCAGCAGTCAGGGCTATAGCAATCAGCCCCAGCATTTT
TRBD1 | TRBJ1-5 | TRBV18 | NA | CASSAGTGYNQPQHF | TGTGCCAGCTCAGCCGGGACAGGGTACAATCAGCCCCAGCATTTT
TRBD2 | TRBJ2-1 | TRBV7-3 | few | CASSLMTSSGKNNEQFF | TGTGCCAGCAGCTTAATGACTAGCTCGGGGAAGAACAATGAGCAGTTCTTC
NA | TRBJ1-2 | TRBV9 | medium-sized | CASSVSGGSYGYTF | TGTGCCAGCAGCGTAAGCGGAGGGTCCTATGGCTACACCTTC
NA | TRBJ2-1 | TRBV4-2 | few | CASSQGLSLFF | TGTGCCAGCAGCCAAGGTCTATCCCTCTTCTTC
TRBD1 | TRBJ2-4 | TRBV27 | NA | CASTALDRAKNIQYF | TGTGCCAGCACCGCGTTGGACAGGGCCAAAAACATTCAGTACTTC
NA | TRBJ2-1 | TRBV9 | NA | CASSVVAGPYNEQFF | TGTGCCAGCAGCGTAGTGGCGGGCCCCTACAATGAGCAGTTCTTC
NA | TRBJ1-2 | TRBV18 | once | CASSPPIGTGDYGYTF | TGTGCCAGCTCACCACCTATCGGTACAGGCGACTATGGCTACACCTTC
NA | TRBJ1-1 | TRBV9 | NA | CASSSPPVDTEAFF | TGTGCCAGCAGCTCACCCCCCGTTGACACTGAAGCTTTCTTT
NA | TRBJ1-6 | TRBV6-5 | NA | CASSYSPYSYNSPLHF | TGTGCCAGCAGTTACAGCCCGTACTCCTATAATTCACCCCTCCACTTT
NA | TRBJ1-3 | TRBV18 | NA | CASSPRKGSGNTIYF | TGTGCCAGCTCACCACGGAAAGGGTCTGGAAACACCATATATTTT
NA | TRBJ1-1 | TRBV6-5 | NA | CASSYGLGGIEAFF | TGTGCCAGCAGTTACGGCCTGGGCGGAATTGAAGCTTTCTTT
TRBD2 | TRBJ2-7 | TRBV11-2 | NA | CASSLRLAGHLPYEQYF | TGTGCCAGCAGCCTCCGACTAGCGGGACATCTCCCATACGAGCAGTACTTC